This T cell receptor beta chain was sequenced in a study of esophageal squamous cell carcinoma under preoperative chemotherapy. As for time point: after preoperative PTX-NDP chemotherapy. Preoperative chemotherapy with paclitaxel-nedaplatin was given to patients before surgery. TCRdb called the PCR reads again in MiXCR, with one record for every CDR3 protein. The sample consists of over 25,000 distinct CDR3 sequences, 40% to 65% of them appearing once. As to this clonotype: One junction end does not reproduce the germline sequence, and a read error may be involved.

The sample here was taken from a patient given preoperative chemotherapy. The sequence derives from a human donor with esophageal squamous cell carcinoma. The donor label of this sample is uncertain.

CDR3 sequence reads: CARGGYGKDTQYF. Written as DNA, the CDR3 is TGTGCCAGGGGGGGTTATGGCAAAGATACGCAGTATTTC. The chain combines TRBV7-3 with TRBJ2-3, with a possible D match to TRBD2 (6 bases). The CDR3 loop spans 13 amino acids. Germline assignment: CDR1 SGHTA and CDR2 FQGTGA.